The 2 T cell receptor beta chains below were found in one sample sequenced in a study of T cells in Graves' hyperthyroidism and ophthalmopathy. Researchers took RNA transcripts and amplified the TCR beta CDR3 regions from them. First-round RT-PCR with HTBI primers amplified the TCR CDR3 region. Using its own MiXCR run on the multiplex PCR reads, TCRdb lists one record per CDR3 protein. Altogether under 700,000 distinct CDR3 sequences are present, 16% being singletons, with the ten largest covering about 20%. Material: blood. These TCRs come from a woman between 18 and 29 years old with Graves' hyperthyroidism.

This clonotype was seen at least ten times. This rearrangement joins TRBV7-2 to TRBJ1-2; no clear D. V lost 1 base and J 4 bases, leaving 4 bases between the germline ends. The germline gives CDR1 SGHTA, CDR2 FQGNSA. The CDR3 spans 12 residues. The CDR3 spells CASSLEAYGYTF. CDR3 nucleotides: TGTGCCAGCAGCTTAGAGGCCTATGGCTACACCTTC.

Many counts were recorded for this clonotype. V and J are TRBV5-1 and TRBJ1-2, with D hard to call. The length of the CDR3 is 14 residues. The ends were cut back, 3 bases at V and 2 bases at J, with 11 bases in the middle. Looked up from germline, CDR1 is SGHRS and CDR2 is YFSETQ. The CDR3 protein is CASSSSEVNYGYTF. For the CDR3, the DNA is TGCGCCAGCAGCTCCTCGGAAGTCAACTATGGCTACACCTTC.